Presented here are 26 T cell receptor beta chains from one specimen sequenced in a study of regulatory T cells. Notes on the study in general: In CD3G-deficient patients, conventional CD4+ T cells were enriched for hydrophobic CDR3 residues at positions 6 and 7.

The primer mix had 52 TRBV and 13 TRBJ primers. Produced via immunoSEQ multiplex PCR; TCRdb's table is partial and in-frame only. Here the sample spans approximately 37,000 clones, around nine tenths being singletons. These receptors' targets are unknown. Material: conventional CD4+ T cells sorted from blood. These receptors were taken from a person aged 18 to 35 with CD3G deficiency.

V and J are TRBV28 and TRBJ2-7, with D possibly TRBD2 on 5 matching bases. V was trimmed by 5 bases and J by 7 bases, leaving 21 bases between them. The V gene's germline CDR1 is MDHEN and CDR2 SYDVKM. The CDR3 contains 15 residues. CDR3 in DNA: TGTGCCAGCAGTCATTCGGGGATTGGGCGAGTGGAGCAGTACTTC. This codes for CASSHSGIGRVEQYF. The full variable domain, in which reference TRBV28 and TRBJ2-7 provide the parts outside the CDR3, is DVKVTQSSRYLVKRTGEKVFLECVQDMDHENMFWYRQDPGLGLRLIYFSYDVKMKEKGDIPEGYSVSREKKERFSLILESASTNQTSMYLCASSHSGIGRVEQYFGPGTRLTVT.

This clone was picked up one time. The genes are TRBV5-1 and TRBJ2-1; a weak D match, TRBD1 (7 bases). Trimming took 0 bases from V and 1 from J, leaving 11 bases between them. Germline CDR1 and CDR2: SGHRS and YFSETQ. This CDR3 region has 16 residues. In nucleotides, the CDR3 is TGCGCCAGCAGCTTGGTAGCAGGGGGGTCCTACAATGAGCAGTTCTTC. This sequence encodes CASSLVAGGSYNEQFF. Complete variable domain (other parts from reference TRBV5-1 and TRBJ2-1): KAGVTQTPRYLIKTRGQQVTLSCSPISGHRSVSWYQQTPGQGLQFLFEYFSETQRNKGNFPGRFSGRQFSNSRSEMNVSTLELGDSALYLCASSLVAGGSYNEQFFGPGTRLTVL.

CDR3 sequence reads: CASSSLFTDTQYF. The CDR3 nucleotides read TGTGCCAGCAGTTCTTTATTCACAGATACGCAGTATTTT. This chain uses TRBV27 with TRBJ2-3, with D unresolved. Trimming removed 4 bases from V and 2 bases from J, with 7 bases in between. The CDR3 length is 13 residues. The germline V gene encodes CDR1 MNHEY and CDR2 SMNVEV (reference sequence).

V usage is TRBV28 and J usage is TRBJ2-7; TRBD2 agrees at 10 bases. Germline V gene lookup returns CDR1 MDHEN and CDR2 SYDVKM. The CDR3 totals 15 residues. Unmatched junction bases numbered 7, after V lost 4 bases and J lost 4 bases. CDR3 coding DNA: TGTGCCAGCAGTTCCCAAGCGGGAGGGGGGTACGAGCAGTACTTC. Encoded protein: CASSSQAGGGYEQYF.

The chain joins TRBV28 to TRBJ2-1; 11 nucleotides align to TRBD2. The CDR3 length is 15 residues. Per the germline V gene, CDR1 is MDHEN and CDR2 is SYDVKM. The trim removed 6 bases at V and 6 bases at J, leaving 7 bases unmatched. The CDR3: CASSRTSGSSNEQFF. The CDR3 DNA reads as TGTGCCAGCAGCAGGACTAGCGGGTCGAGCAATGAGCAGTTCTTC. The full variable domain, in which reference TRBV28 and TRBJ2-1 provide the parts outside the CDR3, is DVKVTQSSRYLVKRTGEKVFLECVQDMDHENMFWYRQDPGLGLRLIYFSYDVKMKEKGDIPEGYSVSREKKERFSLILESASTNQTSMYLCASSRTSGSSNEQFFGPGTRLTVL.

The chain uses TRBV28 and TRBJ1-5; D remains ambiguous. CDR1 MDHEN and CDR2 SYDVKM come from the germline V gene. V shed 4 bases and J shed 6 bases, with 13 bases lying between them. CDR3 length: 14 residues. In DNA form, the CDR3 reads TGTGCCAGCAGTTGGAGGCCGTCGGGTCAGCCCCAGCATTTT. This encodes CASSWRPSGQPQHF.

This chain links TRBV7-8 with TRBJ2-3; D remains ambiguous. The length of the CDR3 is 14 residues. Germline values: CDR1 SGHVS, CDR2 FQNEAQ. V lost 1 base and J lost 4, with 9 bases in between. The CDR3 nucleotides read TGTGCCAGCAGCTTAGGCGGCGACCCAGATACGCAGTATTTT. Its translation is CASSLGGDPDTQYF.

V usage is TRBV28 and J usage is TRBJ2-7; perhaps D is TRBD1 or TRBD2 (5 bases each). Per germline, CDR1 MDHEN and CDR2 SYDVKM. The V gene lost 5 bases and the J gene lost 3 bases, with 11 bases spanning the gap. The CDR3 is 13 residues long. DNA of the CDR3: TGTGCCAGCAGTCCCCGGGGCGTCTACGAGCAGTACTTC. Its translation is CASSPRGVYEQYF.

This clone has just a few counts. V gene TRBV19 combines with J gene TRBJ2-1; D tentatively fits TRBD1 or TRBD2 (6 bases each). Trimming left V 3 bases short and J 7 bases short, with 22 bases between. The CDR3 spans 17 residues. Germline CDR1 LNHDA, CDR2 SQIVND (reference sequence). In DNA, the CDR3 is TGTGCCAGTAGTATTGGTTTTCGCGGGGCTCAGGGGAATGAGCAGTTCTTC. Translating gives CASSIGFRGAQGNEQFF.

The CDR3 loop is CASSGSRGEQFF. In DNA, the CDR3 is TGTGCCAGCAGTGGTTCTAGGGGGGAGCAGTTCTTC. This chain connects TRBV6-1 to TRBJ2-1; a weak D match, TRBD1 (6 bases). Germline CDR1 is MNHNS and CDR2 is SASEGT. V lost 4 bases and J 10 bases, leaving 11 bases between the germline ends. CDR3 length: 12 residues.

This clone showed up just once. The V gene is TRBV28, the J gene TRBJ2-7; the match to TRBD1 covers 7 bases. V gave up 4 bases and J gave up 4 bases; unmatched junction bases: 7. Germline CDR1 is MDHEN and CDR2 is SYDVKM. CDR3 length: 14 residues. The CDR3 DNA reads TGTGCCAGCAGTTCCGGGACAGCGAGTTACGAGCAGTACTTC. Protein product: CASSSGTASYEQYF.

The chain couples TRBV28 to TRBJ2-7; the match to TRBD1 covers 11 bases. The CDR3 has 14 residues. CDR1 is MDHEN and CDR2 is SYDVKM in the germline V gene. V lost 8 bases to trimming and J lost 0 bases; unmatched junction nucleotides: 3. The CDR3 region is CASSGQGASYEQYF. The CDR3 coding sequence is TGTGCCAGCTCAGGACAGGGGGCCTCCTACGAGCAGTACTTC.

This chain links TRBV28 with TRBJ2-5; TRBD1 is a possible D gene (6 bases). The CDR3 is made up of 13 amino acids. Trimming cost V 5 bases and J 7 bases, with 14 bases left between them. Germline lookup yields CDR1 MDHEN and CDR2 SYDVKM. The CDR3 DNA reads TGTGCCAGCAGTGACAGGTGGGGTGGGACCCAGTACTTC. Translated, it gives CASSDRWGGTQYF.

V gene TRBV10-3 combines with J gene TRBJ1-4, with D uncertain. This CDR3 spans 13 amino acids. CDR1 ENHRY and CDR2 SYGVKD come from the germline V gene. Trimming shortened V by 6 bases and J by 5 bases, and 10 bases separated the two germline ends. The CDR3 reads CAIRGQLNEKLFF. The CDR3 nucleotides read TGTGCCATCAGAGGCCAGCTAAATGAAAAACTGTTTTTT.

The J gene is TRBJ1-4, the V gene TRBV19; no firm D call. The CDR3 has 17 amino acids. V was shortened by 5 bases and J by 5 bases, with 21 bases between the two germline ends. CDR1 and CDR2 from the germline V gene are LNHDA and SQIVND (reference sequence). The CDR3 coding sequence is TGTGCCAGTAGTGTCTACGGCCGCCATAGATCCAATGAAAAACTGTTTTTT. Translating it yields CASSVYGRHRSNEKLFF. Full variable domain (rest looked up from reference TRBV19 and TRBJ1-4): DGGITQSPKYLFRKEGQNVTLSCEQNLNHDAMYWYRQDPGQGLRLIYYSQIVNDFQKGDIAEGYSVSREKKESFPLTVTSAQKNPTAFYLCASSVYGRHRSNEKLFFGSGTQLSVL.

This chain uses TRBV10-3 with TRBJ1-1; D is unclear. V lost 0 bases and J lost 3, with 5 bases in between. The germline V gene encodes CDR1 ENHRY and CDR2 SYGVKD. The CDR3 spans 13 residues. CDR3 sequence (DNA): TGTGCCATCAGTGAGTCTAGGGACACTGAAGCTTTCTTT. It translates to CAISESRDTEAFF.

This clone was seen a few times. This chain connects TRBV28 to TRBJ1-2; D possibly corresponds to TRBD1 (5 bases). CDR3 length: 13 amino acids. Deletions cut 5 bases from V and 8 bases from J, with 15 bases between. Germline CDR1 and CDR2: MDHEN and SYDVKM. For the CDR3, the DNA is TGTGCCAGCAGTACCGGGGCGATGAGGGGCTACACCTTC. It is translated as CASSTGAMRGYTF.

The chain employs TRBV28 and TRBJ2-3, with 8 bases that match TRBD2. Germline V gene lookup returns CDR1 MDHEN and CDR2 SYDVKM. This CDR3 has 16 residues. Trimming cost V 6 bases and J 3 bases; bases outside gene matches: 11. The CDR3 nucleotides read TGTGCCAGCAGCCCCCCACCGGGGGGGGGAACAGATACGCAGTATTTT. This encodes CASSPPPGGGTDTQYF.

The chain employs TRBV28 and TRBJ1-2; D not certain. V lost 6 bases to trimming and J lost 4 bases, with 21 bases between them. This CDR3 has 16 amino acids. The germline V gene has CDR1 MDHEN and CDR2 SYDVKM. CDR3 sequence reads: CASSSHLGSASYGYTF. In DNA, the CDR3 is TGTGCCAGCAGCTCCCATCTAGGATCGGCCTCCTATGGCTACACCTTC.

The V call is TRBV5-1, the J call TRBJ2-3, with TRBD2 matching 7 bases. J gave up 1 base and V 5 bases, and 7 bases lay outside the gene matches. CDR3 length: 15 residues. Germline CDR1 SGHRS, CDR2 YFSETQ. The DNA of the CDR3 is TGCGCCAGCAGAAGGGGAGGGAGGGGCACAGATACGCAGTATTTT. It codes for CASRRGGRGTDTQYF.

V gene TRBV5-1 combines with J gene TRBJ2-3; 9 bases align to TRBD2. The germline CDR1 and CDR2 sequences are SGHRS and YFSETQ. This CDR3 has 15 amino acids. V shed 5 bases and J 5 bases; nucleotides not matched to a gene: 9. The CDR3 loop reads CASSRSGSGGDTQYF. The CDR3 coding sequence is TGCGCCAGCAGTCGTAGCGGGAGCGGGGGAGATACGCAGTATTTT.

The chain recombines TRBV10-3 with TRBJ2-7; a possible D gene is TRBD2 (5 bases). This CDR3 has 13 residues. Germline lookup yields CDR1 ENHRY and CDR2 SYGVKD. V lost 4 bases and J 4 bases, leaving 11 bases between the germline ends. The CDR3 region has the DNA TGTGCCATCAGTGGGGGAGTCGGGTACGAGCAGTACTTC. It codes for CAISGGVGYEQYF.

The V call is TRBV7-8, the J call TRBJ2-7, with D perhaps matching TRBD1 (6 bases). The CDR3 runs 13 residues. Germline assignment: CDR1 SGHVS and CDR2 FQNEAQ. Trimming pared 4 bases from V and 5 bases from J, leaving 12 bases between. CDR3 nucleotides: TGTGCCAGCAGCTCGTACAGGGATGACGAGCAGTACTTC. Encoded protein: CASSSYRDDEQYF.

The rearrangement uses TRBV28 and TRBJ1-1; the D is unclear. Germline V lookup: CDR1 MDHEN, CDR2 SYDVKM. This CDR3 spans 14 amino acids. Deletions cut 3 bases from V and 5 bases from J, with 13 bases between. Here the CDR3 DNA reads TGTGCCAGCAGTTTGGCACTCGGGAGGACTGAAGCTTTCTTT. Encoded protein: CASSLALGRTEAFF.

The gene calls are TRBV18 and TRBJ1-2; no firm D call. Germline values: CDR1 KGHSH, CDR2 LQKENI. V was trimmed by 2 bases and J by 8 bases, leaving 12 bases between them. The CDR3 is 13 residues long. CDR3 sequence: CASSPSGEGGYTF. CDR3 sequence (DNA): TGTGCCAGCTCACCATCCGGGGAGGGAGGCTACACCTTC.

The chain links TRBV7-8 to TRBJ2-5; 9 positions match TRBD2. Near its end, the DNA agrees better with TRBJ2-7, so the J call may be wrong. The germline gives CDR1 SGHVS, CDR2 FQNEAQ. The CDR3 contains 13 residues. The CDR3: CASSSGRKDEQYF. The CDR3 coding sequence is TGTGCCAGCAGCAGCGGGAGGAAGGACGAGCAGTACTTC.